The TCR beta chain under discussion was sequenced for a study of T-cell memory formation after mild COVID-19. In germline, CDR1 is SGHRS, CDR2 YFSETQ. The CDR3 spans 13 residues. The ends were cut back, 0 bases at V and 5 bases at J, with 9 bases in the middle. By frequency in the sample, this clonotype is medium-sized (0.01 to 0.1%). In TCRdb, the 5' RACE reads were re-called with MiXCR into one record per CDR3 protein. The data hold roughly 70,000 distinct CDR3 sequences, with over 15% observed a single time. This TCR was sampled from an adult woman who had mild COVID-19 (a few samples of this study predate the infection). Cell type and time point are not known. The gene calls are TRBV5-1 and TRBJ2-7, with D unclear. Input material: PBMCs or a T cell subset sorted from them (not recorded which). CDR3 loop: CASSLAPGDEQYF. DNA for the CDR3: TGCGCCAGCAGCTTGGCCCCCGGCGACGAGCAGTACTTC.